This T cell receptor beta chain came from a study of CD4 T cell repertoires in COVID-19. Study information: Other coronavirus spike proteins restimulated relabeled CFSE-low cells expanded with IL-2 for about eleven days. Study-level results: Suggested intraclonal diversification: top SARS-CoV-2-reactive clonotypes appeared in two or three memory subsets. Between about 6.5 and 26% of SARS-CoV-2 clonotypes also appeared in SARS-CoV and/or HKU1 spike cultures.

Unmatched junction bases numbered 12, after V lost 4 bases and J lost 2 bases. The CDR3 is made up of 18 amino acids. The germline V gene has CDR1 SNHLY and CDR2 FYNNEI. Assay: immunoSEQ multiplex PCR; the TCRdb copy retains only in-frame clones and omits some. The table lists around 22,000 clones, around 90% of them singletons. These memory T cells were uncultured and sequenced directly after ex vivo isolation. As for this clone: What it recognizes is unknown.

The receptor was derived from a human donor who had COVID-19. Sequences were derived from central memory CD4+ T cells from blood, sampled before the COVID-19 pandemic. The gene calls are TRBV2 and TRBJ2-5; 11 nucleotides align to TRBD2. CDR3 coding DNA: TGTGCCAGCAGTGGAACGATTAGCGGGGGGGTCGGACAAGAGACCCAGTACTTC. Its translation is CASSGTISGGVGQETQYF.